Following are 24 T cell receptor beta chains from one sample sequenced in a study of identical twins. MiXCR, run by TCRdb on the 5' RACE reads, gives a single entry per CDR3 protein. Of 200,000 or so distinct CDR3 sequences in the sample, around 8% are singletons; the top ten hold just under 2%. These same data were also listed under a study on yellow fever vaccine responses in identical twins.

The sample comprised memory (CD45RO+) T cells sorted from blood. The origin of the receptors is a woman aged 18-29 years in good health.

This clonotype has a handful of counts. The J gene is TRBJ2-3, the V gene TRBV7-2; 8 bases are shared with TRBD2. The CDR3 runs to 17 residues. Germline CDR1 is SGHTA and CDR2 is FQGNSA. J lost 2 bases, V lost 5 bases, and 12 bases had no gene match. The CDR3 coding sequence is TGTGCCAGCAGCACTAGGTCACGGGGGGGGCACACAGATACGCAGTATTTT. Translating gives CASSTRSRGGHTDTQYF.

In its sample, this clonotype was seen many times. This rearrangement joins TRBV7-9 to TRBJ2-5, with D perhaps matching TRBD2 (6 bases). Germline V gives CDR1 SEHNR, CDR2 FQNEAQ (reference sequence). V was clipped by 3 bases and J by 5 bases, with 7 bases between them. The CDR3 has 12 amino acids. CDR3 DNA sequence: TGTGCCAGCAGCTTGCGGGGTGAGACCCAGTACTTC. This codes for CASSLRGETQYF. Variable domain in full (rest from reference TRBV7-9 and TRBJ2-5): DTGVSQNPRHKITKRGQNVTFRCDPISEHNRLYWYRQTLGQGPEFLTYFQNEAQLEKSRLLSDRFSAERPKGSFSTLEIQRTEQGDSAMYLCASSLRGETQYFGPGTRLLVL.

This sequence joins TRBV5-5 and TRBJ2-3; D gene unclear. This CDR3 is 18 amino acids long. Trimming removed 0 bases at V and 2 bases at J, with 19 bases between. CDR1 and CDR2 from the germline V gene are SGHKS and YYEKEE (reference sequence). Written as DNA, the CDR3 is TGTGCCAGCAGCTTGGGGGGTCTCTTCCCAGGAGCCACAGATACGCAGTATTTT. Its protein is CASSLGGLFPGATDTQYF.

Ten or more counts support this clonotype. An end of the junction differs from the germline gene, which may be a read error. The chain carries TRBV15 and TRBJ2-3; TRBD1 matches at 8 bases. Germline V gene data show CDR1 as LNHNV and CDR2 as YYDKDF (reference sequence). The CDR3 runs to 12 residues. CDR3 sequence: CATSRDLDRDHF. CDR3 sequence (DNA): TGTGCCACCAGCAGAGATTTGGACAGGGACCATTTT.

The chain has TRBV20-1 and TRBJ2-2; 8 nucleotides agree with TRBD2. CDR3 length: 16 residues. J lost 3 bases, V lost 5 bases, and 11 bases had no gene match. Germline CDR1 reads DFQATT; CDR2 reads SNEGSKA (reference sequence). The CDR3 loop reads CSAHNPGLGDTGELFF. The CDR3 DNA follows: TGCAGTGCTCATAATCCGGGACTAGGAGACACCGGGGAGCTGTTTTTT.

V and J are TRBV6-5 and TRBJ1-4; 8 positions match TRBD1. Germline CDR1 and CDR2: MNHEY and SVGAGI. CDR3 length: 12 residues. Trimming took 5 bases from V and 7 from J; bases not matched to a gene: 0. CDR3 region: CASSGTGEKLFF. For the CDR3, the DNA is TGTGCCAGCAGTGGGACAGGTGAAAAACTGTTTTTT.

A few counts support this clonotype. DNA for the CDR3: TGTGCCAGCAGCTTGTACACGGGGGCCTCCTACAATGAGCAGTTCTTC. Translated: CASSLYTGASYNEQFF. This chain joins TRBV5-6 and TRBJ2-1, with D tentatively TRBD1 or TRBD2 (6 bases each). From germline, CDR1 is SGHDT and CDR2 YYEEEE. The CDR3 consists of 16 residues. V shed 1 base and J shed 0 bases, with 11 bases lying between them.

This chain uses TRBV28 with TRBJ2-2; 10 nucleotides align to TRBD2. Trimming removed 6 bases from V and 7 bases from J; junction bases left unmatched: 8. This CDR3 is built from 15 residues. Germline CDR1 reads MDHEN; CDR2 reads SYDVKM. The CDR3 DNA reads TGTGCCAGCAGCCGAACGGGGACTAGCGTCGGGGAGCTGTTTTTT. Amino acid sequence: CASSRTGTSVGELFF.

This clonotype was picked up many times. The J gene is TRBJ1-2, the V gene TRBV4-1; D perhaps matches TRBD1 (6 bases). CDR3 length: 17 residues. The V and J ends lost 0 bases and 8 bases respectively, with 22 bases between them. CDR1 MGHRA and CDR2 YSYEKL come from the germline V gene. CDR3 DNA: TGCGCCAGCAGCCAAGAGGTATCGCAGGGGAAGATGGGAGGCTACACCTTC. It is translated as CASSQEVSQGKMGGYTF.

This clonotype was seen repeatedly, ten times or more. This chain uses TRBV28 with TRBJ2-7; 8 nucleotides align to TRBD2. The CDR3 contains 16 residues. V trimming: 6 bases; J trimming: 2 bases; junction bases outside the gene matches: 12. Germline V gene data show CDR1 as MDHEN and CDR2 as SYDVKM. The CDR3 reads CASSQLGGGRPYEQYF. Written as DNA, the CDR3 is TGTGCCAGCAGCCAACTAGGCGGGGGGAGACCCTACGAGCAGTACTTC.

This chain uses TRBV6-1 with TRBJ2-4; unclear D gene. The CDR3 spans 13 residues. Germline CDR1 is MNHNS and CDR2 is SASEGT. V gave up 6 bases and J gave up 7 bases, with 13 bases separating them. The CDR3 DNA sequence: TGTGCCAGCAGCACTTCGACCGGGAACATTCAGTACTTC. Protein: CASSTSTGNIQYF.

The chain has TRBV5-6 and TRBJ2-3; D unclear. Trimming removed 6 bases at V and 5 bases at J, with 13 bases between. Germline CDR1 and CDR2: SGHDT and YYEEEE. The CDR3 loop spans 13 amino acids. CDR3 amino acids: CASTPPERDTQYF. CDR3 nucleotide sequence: TGTGCCAGCACACCCCCCGAGAGAGATACGCAGTATTTT.

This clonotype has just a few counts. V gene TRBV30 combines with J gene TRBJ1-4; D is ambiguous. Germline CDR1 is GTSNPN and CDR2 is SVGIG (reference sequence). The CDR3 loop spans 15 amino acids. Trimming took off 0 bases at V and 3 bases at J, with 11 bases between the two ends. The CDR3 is CAWSVLRAANEKLFF. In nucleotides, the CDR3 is TGTGCCTGGAGTGTACTTAGGGCCGCTAATGAAAAACTGTTTTTT.

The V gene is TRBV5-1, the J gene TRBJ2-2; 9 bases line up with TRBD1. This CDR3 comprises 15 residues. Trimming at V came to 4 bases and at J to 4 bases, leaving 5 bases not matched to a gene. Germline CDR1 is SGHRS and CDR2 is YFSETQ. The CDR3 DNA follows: TGCGCCAGCAGCATGGACAGGGGAGGCACCGGGGAGCTGTTTTTT. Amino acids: CASSMDRGGTGELFF.

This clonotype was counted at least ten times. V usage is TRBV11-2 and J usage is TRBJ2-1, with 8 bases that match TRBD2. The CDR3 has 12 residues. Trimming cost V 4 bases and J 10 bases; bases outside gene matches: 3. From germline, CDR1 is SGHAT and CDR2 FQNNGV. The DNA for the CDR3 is TGTGCCAGCAGCTCCGGGAGGGTCGAGCAGTTCTTC. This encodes CASSSGRVEQFF.

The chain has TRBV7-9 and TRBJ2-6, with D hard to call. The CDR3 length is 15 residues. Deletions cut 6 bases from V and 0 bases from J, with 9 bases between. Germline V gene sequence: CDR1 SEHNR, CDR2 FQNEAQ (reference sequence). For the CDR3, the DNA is TGTGCCAGCAGTGTGACCCTCTCTGGGGCCAACGTCCTGACTTTC. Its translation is CASSVTLSGANVLTF.

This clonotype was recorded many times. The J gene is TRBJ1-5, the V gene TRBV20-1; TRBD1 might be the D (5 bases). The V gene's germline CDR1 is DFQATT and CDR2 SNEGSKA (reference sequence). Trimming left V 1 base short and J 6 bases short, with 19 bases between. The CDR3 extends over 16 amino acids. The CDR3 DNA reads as TGCAGTGCTAGAGGGGACCCAGAGGGAGTGTCTCAGCCCCAGCATTTT. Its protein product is CSARGDPEGVSQPQHF.

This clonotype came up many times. As DNA, the CDR3 is TGCGCCAGCAGCTTGCGTGACGGGGGCAACAATGAGCAGTTCTTC. Translation: CASSLRDGGNNEQFF. The chain uses TRBV5-1 and TRBJ2-1; D possibly matches TRBD1 or TRBD2 (6 bases each). The CDR3 spans 15 residues. The germline V gene has CDR1 SGHRS and CDR2 YFSETQ. V was cut by 1 base and J by 5 bases, with 13 bases left in between. The full variable domain, completed using reference TRBV5-1 and TRBJ2-1, is KAGVTQTPRYLIKTRGQQVTLSCSPISGHRSVSWYQQTPGQGLQFLFEYFSETQRNKGNFPGRFSGRQFSNSRSEMNVSTLELGDSALYLCASSLRDGGNNEQFFGPGTRLTVL.

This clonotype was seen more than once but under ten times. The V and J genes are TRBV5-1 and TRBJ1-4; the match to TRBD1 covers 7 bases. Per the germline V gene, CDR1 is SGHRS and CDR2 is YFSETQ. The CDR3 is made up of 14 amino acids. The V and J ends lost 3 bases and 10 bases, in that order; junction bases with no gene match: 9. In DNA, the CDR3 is TGCGCCAGCAGCTACCAACAGGGGTTTGGAAAACTGTTTTTT. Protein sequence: CASSYQQGFGKLFF.

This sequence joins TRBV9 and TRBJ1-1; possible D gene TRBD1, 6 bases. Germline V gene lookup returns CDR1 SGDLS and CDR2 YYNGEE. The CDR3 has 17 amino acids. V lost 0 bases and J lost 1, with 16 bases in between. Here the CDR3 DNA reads TGTGCCAGCAGCGTAGTTGGGCAGGGGTTGGGGAACACTGAAGCTTTCTTT. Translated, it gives CASSVVGQGLGNTEAFF.

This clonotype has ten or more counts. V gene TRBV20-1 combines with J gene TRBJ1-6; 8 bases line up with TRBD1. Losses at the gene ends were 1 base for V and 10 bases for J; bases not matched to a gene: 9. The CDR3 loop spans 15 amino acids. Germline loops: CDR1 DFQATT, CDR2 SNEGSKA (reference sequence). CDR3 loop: CSARGVQGAHSPLHF. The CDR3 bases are TGCAGTGCTAGAGGAGTTCAGGGGGCGCACTCACCCCTCCACTTT.

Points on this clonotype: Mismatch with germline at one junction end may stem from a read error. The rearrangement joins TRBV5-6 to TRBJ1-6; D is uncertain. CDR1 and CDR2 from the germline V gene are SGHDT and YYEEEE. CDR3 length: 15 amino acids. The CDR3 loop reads CASGLLHGLNSPLHF. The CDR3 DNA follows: TGTGCCAGCGGCTTGCTCCACGGGTTAAATTCACCCCTCCACTTT. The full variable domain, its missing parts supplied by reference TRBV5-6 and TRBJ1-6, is DAGVTQSPTHLIKTRGQQVTLRCSPKSGHDTVSWYQQALGQGPQFIFQYYEEEERQRGNFPDRFSGHQFPNYSSELNVNALLLGDSALYLCASGLLHGLNSPLHFGNGTRLTVT.

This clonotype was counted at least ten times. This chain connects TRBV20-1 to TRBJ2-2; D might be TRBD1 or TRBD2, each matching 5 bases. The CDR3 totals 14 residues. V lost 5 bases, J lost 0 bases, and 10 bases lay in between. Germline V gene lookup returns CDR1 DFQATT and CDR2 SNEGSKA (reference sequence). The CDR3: CSADSGPNTGELFF. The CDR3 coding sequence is TGCAGTGCTGACTCGGGACCGAACACCGGGGAGCTGTTTTTT.

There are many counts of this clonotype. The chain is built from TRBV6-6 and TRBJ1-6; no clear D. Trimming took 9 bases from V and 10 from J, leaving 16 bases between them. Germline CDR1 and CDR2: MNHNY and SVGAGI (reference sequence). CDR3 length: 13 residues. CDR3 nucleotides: TGTGCCAGTTACCGGGAACGAAGATCACCCCTCCACTTT. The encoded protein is CASYRERRSPLHF.